These 11 T cell receptor beta chains were sequenced from one sample in a study of blood T cells in healthy people across ages. PCR was performed a second time for roughly 7 to 11 cycles using a sample-barcoded 5' primer and a J-beta primer mix. Each CDR3 protein gets one entry after TCRdb re-called the 5' RACE reads with MiXCR. The table lists 500,000 to 700,000 distinct CDR3 sequences, about 30% of them singletons. The source material was blood. The origin of the receptors is a woman over 75 in good health.

In this sample, this clonotype turned up a few times. V is TRBV29-1 and J is TRBJ2-1, with D unresolved. The closer fit of TRBJ2-7 to the DNA end suggests the J call may be wrong. CDR3 length: 14 residues. Germline loops: CDR1 SQVTM, CDR2 ANQGSEA. In DNA, the CDR3 is TGCAGCGTGAACCTTCGTGGACCCTACAATGAGCAGTACTTC. This codes for CSVNLRGPYNEQYF.

This clonotype came up many times. This chain connects TRBV24-1 to TRBJ2-1; 15 nucleotides align to TRBD2. CDR1 and CDR2 (germline): KGHDR, SFDVKD. Trimming cost V 4 bases and J 9 bases; bases outside gene matches: 6. The CDR3 spans 16 residues. The CDR3 DNA reads as TGTGCCACCAGTGAATCAGGACTAGCGGGGGGGGGTGAGCAGTTCTTC. The encoded protein is CATSESGLAGGGEQFF.

This clonotype was seen repeatedly, ten times or more. The chain recombines TRBV18 with TRBJ1-2; the D is unclear. V lost 2 bases and J 6 bases, leaving 16 bases between the germline ends. Germline CDR1 reads KGHSH; CDR2 reads LQKENI. The CDR3 extends over 15 amino acids. For the CDR3, the DNA is TGTGCCAGCTCACCAAGAAGGGAGGTCTCGAATGGCTACACCTTC. This encodes CASSPRREVSNGYTF.

As to this clonotype: The germline gene is not matched at one end of the junction; a read error may be the cause. V and J are TRBV5-6 and TRBJ2-3; D is perhaps TRBD2 (5 bases). Germline assignment: CDR1 SGHDT and CDR2 YYEEEE. The CDR3 is 14 amino acids. CDR3 in DNA: TGTGCCAGCAGCTTGGTAGGAGGCACAGATGCGCAGTATTTT. The encoded protein is CASSLVGGTDAQYF. The full variable domain, with the rest looked up from reference TRBV5-6 and TRBJ2-3, is DAGVTQSPTHLIKTRGQQVTLRCSPKSGHDTVSWYQQALGQGPQFIFQYYEEEERQRGNFPDRFSGHQFPNYSSELNVNALLLGDSALYLCASSLVGGTDAQYFGPGTRLTVL.

This clonotype was picked up a small number of times. This sequence joins TRBV21-1 and TRBJ2-6; whether TRBD1, the table's D call, matches the DNA was not checked. TRBV21-1 is a known pseudogene. The CDR3 runs 18 residues. In DNA form, the CDR3 reads TGTGCCAGCAGCAAGGGGGGACAGGCAGAATCTGGGGCCAACGTCCTGACTTTC. It translates to CASSKGGQAESGANVLTF.

Of note for this clonotype: It may be a read error: a sequence one base away is much more abundant. V and J are TRBV20-1 and TRBJ2-4; a weak D match, TRBD1 (5 bases). The CDR3 totals 13 residues. Germline CDR1 and CDR2: DFQATT and SNEGSKA (reference sequence). The CDR3 here is CSAPQGAKNIRYF. DNA for the CDR3: TGCAGTGCCCCCCAGGGCGCCAAAAACATTCGGTACTTC.

This sequence joins TRBV9 and TRBJ1-1; D not certain. V was cut by 3 bases and J by 0 bases, with 9 bases left in between. CDR1 SGDLS and CDR2 YYNGEE come from the germline V gene. The CDR3 extends over 14 amino acids. CDR3 DNA: TGTGCCAGCAGCGCTGGGATTATGAACACTGAAGCTTTCTTT. The encoded protein is CASSAGIMNTEAFF.

As for this clonotype: This clone may be a read error of a much larger clone one base away. The chain couples TRBV9 to TRBJ2-3; TRBD1 matches at 7 bases. The CDR3 loop spans 15 amino acids. The germline gives CDR1 SGDLS, CDR2 YYNGEE. CDR3 in amino acids: CASGVGGFGTDTQYF. The DNA for the CDR3 is TGTGCCAGCGGCGTAGGGGGCTTCGGCACAGATACGCAGTATTTT.

V is TRBV6-1 and J is TRBJ2-7, with 7 bases fitting TRBD1. This CDR3 is built from 15 residues. V shed 1 base, J shed 0 bases, and the junction held 3 bases outside the gene matches. Germline V gene sequence: CDR1 MNHNS, CDR2 SASEGT. CDR3 DNA: TGTGCCAGCAGTGAAGGGACAGGACCCTCCTACGAGCAGTACTTC. Its protein is CASSEGTGPSYEQYF.

This clonotype was counted between two and nine times. The J gene is TRBJ1-1, the V gene TRBV10-3; 7 positions agree with TRBD1. This CDR3 region has 13 residues. The junction had 7 bases not matched to a gene; V was cut back by 10 bases and J by 2 bases. Germline V gene lookup returns CDR1 ENHRY and CDR2 SYGVKD. This CDR3 reads CATSDRDNTEAFF. The CDR3 DNA sequence: TGTGCCACCTCAGACAGGGATAACACTGAAGCTTTCTTT.

This clonotype appeared once. The chain uses TRBV6-5 and TRBJ2-1; 7 bases fit TRBD2. Germline lookup yields CDR1 MNHEY and CDR2 SVGAGI. The CDR3 length is 15 residues. V was clipped by 0 bases and J by 13 bases; unmatched bases: 12. The chain's CDR3 is CASSYSGGGAGTQFF. DNA of the CDR3: TGTGCCAGCAGTTACTCAGGCGGGGGTGCAGGGACCCAGTTCTTC.